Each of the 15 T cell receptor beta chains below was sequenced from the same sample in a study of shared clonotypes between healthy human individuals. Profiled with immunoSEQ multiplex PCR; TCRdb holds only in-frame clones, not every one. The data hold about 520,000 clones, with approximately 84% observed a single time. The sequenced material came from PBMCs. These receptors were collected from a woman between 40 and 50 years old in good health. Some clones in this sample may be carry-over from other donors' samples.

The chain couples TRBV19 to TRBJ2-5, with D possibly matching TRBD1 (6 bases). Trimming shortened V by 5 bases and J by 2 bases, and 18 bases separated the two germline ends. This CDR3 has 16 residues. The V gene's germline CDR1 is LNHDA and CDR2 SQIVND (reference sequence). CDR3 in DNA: TGTGCCAGTAGTCCGCTCCGACAGGTAGAACAAGAGACCCAGTACTTC. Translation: CASSPLRQVEQETQYF.

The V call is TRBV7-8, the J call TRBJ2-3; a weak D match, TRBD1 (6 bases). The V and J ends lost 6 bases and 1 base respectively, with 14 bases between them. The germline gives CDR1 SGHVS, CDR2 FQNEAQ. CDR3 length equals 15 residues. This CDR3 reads CASRWTESGTDTQYF. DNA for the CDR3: TGTGCCAGCAGATGGACAGAGTCCGGCACAGATACGCAGTATTTT.

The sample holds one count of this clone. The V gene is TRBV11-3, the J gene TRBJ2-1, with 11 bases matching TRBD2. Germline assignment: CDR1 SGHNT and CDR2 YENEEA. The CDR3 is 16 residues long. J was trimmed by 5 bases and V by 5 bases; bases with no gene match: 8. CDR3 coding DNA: TGTGCCAGCAGCGACTATAGCGGGGGGGGTAACAATGAGCAGTTCTTC. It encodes CASSDYSGGGNNEQFF.

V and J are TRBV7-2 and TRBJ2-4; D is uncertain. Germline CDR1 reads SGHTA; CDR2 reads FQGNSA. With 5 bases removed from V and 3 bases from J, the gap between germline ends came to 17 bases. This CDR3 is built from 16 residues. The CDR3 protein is CASSPPPEWIKNIQYF. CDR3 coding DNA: TGTGCCAGCAGCCCCCCGCCGGAATGGATCAAAAACATTCAGTACTTC.

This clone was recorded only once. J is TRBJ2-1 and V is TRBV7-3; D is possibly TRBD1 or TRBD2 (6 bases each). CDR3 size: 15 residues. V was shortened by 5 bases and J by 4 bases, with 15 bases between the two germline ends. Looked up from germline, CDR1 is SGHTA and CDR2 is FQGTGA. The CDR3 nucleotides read TGTGCCAGCAGCCTAGTAGGGGGGAGTTACAATGAGCAGTTCTTC. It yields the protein CASSLVGGSYNEQFF.

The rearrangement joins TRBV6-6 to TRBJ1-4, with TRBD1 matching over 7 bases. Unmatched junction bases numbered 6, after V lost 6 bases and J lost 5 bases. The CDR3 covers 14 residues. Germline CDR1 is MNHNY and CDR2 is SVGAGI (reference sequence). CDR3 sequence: CASRPGQRNEKLFF. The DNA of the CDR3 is TGTGCCAGCAGGCCGGGACAGCGGAATGAAAAACTGTTTTTT.

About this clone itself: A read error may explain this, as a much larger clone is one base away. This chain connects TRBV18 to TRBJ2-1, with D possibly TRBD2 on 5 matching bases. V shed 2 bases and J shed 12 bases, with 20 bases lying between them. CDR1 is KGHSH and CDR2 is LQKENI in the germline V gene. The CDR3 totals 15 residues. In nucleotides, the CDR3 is TGTGCCAGCTCACCAACCCCCCGGGAACGACATGGGCAGTTCTTC. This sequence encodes CASSPTPRERHGQFF.

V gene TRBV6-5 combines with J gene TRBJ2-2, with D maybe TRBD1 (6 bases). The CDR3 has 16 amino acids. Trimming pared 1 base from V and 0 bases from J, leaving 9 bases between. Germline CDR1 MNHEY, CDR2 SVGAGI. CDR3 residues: CASSYLGQPNTGELFF. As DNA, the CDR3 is TGTGCCAGCAGTTACTTAGGACAGCCGAACACCGGGGAGCTGTTTTTT.

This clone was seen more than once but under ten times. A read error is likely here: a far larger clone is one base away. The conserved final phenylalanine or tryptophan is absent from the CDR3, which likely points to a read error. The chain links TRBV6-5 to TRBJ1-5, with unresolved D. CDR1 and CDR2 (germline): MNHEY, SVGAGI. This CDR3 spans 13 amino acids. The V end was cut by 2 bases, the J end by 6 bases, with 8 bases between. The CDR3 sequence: CASSYQRAQPQHL. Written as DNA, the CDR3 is TGTGCCAGCAGTTACCAGAGGGCTCAGCCCCAGCATCTT.

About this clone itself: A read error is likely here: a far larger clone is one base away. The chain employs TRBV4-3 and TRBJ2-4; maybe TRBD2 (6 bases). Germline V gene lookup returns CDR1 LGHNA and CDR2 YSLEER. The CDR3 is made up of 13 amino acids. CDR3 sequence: CASSQDRAGWPVF. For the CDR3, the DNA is TGCGCCAGCAGCCAAGATAGGGCGGGATGGCCTGTCTTC.

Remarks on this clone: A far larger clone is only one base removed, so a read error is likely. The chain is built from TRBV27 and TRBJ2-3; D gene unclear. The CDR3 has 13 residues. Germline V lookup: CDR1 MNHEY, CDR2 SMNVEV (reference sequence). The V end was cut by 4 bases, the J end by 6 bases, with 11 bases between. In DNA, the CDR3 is TGTGCCAGCAGTTACTTAGCAGGCGATACGCAGTATTTT. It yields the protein CASSYLAGDTQYF.

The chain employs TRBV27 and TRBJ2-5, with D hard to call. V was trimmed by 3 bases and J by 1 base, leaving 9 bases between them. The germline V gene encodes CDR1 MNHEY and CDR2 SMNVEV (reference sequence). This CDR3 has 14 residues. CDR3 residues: CASSLSPSQETQYF. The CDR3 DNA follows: TGTGCCAGCAGTTTGTCACCGTCCCAAGAGACCCAGTACTTC.

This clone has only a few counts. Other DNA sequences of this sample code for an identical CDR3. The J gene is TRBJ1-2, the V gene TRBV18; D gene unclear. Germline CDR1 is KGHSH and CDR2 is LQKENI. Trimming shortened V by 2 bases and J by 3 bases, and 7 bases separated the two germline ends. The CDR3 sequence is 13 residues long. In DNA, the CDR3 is TGTGCCAGCTCACCAAGGGCTGACTATGGCTACACCTTC. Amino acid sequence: CASSPRADYGYTF.

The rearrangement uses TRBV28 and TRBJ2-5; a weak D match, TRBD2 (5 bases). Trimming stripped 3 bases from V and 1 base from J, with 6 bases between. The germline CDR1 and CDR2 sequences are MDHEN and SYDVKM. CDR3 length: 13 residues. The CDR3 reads CASSLRAQETQYF. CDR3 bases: TGTGCCAGCAGTTTGAGGGCCCAAGAGACCCAGTACTTC.

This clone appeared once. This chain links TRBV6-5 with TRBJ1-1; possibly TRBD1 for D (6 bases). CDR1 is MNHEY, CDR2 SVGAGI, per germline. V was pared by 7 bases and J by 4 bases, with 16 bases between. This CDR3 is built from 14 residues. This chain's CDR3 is CASTTLGGGTEAFF. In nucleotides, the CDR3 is TGTGCCAGCACCACCTTGGGAGGGGGCACTGAAGCTTTCTTT.